Below are 16 T cell receptor beta chains sequenced from a single sample in a study of cytomegalovirus exposure and HLA in healthy donors. A multiplex PCR was run with 60 Vbeta primers and 13 Jbeta primers. Repertoires were generated with immunoSEQ multiplex PCR, while TCRdb's copy carries only in-frame clones and drops some. The sample has some 210,000 clones, roughly 80% seen once. Sequenced input: PBMCs. The receptor set was obtained from a woman younger than 45 in good health and CMV-seropositive.

The rearrangement uses TRBV11-2 and TRBJ2-6; no definite D call. Germline values: CDR1 SGHAT, CDR2 FQNNGV. V lost 5 bases, J lost 0 bases, and 14 bases lay in between. CDR3 size: 17 residues. DNA of the CDR3: TGTGCCAGCAGCGAAACGCTTCCGGGCTCTGGGGCCAACGTCCTGACTTTC. This translates into CASSETLPGSGANVLTF.

The V gene is TRBV7-9, the J gene TRBJ2-7; D perhaps matches TRBD1 (6 bases). V was cut by 1 base and J by 3 bases, with 16 bases left in between. In germline, CDR1 is SEHNR, CDR2 FQNEAQ (reference sequence). CDR3 length: 16 residues. CDR3 protein: CASSLGGRGSFYEQYF. The DNA of the CDR3 is TGTGCCAGCAGCTTAGGAGGCAGGGGCTCTTTCTACGAGCAGTACTTC. Complete variable domain (other parts from reference TRBV7-9 and TRBJ2-7): DTGVSQNPRHKITKRGQNVTFRCDPISEHNRLYWYRQTLGQGPEFLTYFQNEAQLEKSRLLSDRFSAERPKGSFSTLEIQRTEQGDSAMYLCASSLGGRGSFYEQYFGPGTRLTVT.

The chain combines TRBV6-5 with TRBJ1-1; D may be TRBD1 (6 bases). With 6 bases removed from V and 4 bases from J, the gap between germline ends came to 15 bases. Germline V lookup: CDR1 MNHEY, CDR2 SVGAGI. This CDR3 spans 14 amino acids. The chain's CDR3 is CASSIDRYGTEAFF. The CDR3 DNA reads as TGTGCCAGCAGCATCGACAGGTACGGCACTGAAGCTTTCTTT.

This chain connects TRBV7-2 to TRBJ2-1; TRBD2 matches at 8 bases. After removal of 3 bases from V and 7 bases from J, the junction contained 14 bases not matched to a gene. Germline V gene sequence: CDR1 SGHTA, CDR2 FQGNSA. The CDR3 covers 17 residues. CDR3 region: CASSFLGGGMARNEQFF. CDR3 in DNA: TGTGCCAGCAGCTTCCTAGGCGGGGGGATGGCGAGGAATGAGCAGTTCTTC.

The table lists this clone with a count of one. The V gene is TRBV6-5, the J gene TRBJ2-3; D might be TRBD1 (6 bases). This CDR3 comprises 14 residues. The germline CDR1 and CDR2 sequences are MNHEY and SVGAGI. Between the trimmed V and J ends, which lost 6 bases and 2 bases, there was a span of 12 bases. In DNA, the CDR3 is TGTGCCAGCAGAAGGACAGAAGTCACAGATACGCAGTATTTT. Encoded protein: CASRRTEVTDTQYF.

The chain carries TRBV7-3 and TRBJ2-1; 7 bases line up with TRBD2. Trimming cost V 0 bases and J 9 bases; bases outside gene matches: 2. Germline V gene lookup returns CDR1 SGHTA and CDR2 FQGTGA. CDR3 length: 13 amino acids. Here the CDR3 reads CASSLTSGGEQFF. The CDR3 bases are TGTGCCAGCAGCTTAACGTCGGGGGGTGAGCAGTTCTTC.

The chain couples TRBV7-9 to TRBJ2-1, with TRBD2 matching 8 bases. The germline V gene encodes CDR1 SEHNR and CDR2 FQNEAQ (reference sequence). Trimming removed 5 bases from V and 8 bases from J; junction bases left unmatched: 11. This CDR3 comprises 15 residues. The CDR3 loop is CASSQSSGGTDEQFF. For the CDR3, the DNA is TGTGCCAGCAGCCAGTCGAGCGGGGGAACGGATGAGCAGTTCTTC.

The chain joins TRBV4-1 to TRBJ2-3; 8 nucleotides agree with TRBD2. CDR3 length equals 17 residues. Trimming at V came to 0 bases and at J to 4 bases, leaving 9 bases not matched to a gene. Germline V gene sequence: CDR1 MGHRA, CDR2 YSYEKL. CDR3 protein: CASSQDVRGGRADTQYF. CDR3 in DNA: TGCGCCAGCAGCCAAGATGTTCGGGGGGGCCGGGCAGATACGCAGTATTTT.

This sequence joins TRBV5-1 and TRBJ1-2; D call uncertain. The CDR3 spans 13 residues. The ends were cut back, 5 bases at V and 3 bases at J, with 11 bases in the middle. Germline V lookup: CDR1 SGHRS, CDR2 YFSETQ. The CDR3 nucleotides read TGCGCCAGCAGTTTGACGCCGGACTATGGCTACACCTTC. Amino acid sequence: CASSLTPDYGYTF.

In its sample, this clone was seen a few times. The chain has TRBV5-5 and TRBJ1-4, with D hard to call. CDR1 is SGHKS and CDR2 is YYEKEE in the germline V gene (reference sequence). The V end lost 1 base, the J end lost 5 bases, and 6 bases lay between the germline ends. The CDR3 is made up of 13 amino acids. CDR3 in amino acids: CASSLFGNEKLFF. In nucleotides, the CDR3 is TGTGCCAGCAGCTTGTTCGGGAATGAAAAACTGTTTTTT.

The chain is built from TRBV5-1 and TRBJ2-7; maybe TRBD2 (5 bases). The CDR3 spans 13 residues. V was shortened by 0 bases and J by 7 bases, with 11 bases between the two germline ends. Germline loops: CDR1 SGHRS, CDR2 YFSETQ. CDR3 bases: TGCGCCAGCAGCTTGGGGTCGCGGGTAGAGCAGTACTTC. The encoded protein is CASSLGSRVEQYF.

The rearrangement joins TRBV28 to TRBJ1-1; a possible D gene is TRBD1 (5 bases). V was pared by 6 bases and J by 1 base, with 9 bases between. This CDR3 is built from 13 residues. Germline V gene data show CDR1 as MDHEN and CDR2 as SYDVKM. CDR3 loop: CASSSTENTEAFF. In DNA, the CDR3 is TGTGCCAGCAGCTCGACAGAGAACACTGAAGCTTTCTTT.

This clone occurred once. The chain has TRBV7-9 and TRBJ1-1; D call uncertain. The CDR3 has 15 amino acids. Germline CDR1 and CDR2: SEHNR and FQNEAQ (reference sequence). Trimming took off 0 bases at V and 1 base at J, with 9 bases between the two ends. The CDR3 DNA reads as TGTGCCAGCAGCTTAGCGGTCGGTAGGAACACTGAAGCTTTCTTT. Encoded protein: CASSLAVGRNTEAFF.

The chain links TRBV5-4 to TRBJ2-2; 8 bases are a match to TRBD2. Losses at the gene ends were 0 bases for V and 1 base for J; bases not matched to a gene: 2. CDR3 length: 16 amino acids. Germline V CDR1 and CDR2: SGHNT, YYREEE (reference sequence). Here the CDR3 DNA reads TGTGCCAGCAGCTTGGGACTAGCGAAGAACACCGGGGAGCTGTTTTTT. The encoded protein is CASSLGLAKNTGELFF.

This chain uses TRBV4-3 with TRBJ1-2; 7 bases fit TRBD1. The CDR3 is 15 residues long. Germline V gene sequence: CDR1 LGHNA, CDR2 YSLEER. With V trimmed by 1 base and J by 3 bases, 5 bases remained unmatched. The CDR3, as DNA: TGCGCCAGCAGCCAAGCAGGGGGGACGGACTATGGCTACACCTTC. This sequence encodes CASSQAGGTDYGYTF.

V gene TRBV19 combines with J gene TRBJ1-1; TRBD1 is a possible D gene (5 bases). The CDR3 extends over 15 amino acids. Trimming took off 8 bases at V and 1 base at J, with 17 bases between the two ends. Germline CDR1 is LNHDA and CDR2 is SQIVND (reference sequence). CDR3 nucleotides: TGTGCCAGTCTTATGGGGGGGAATCGGAACACTGAAGCTTTCTTT. Amino acid sequence: CASLMGGNRNTEAFF.